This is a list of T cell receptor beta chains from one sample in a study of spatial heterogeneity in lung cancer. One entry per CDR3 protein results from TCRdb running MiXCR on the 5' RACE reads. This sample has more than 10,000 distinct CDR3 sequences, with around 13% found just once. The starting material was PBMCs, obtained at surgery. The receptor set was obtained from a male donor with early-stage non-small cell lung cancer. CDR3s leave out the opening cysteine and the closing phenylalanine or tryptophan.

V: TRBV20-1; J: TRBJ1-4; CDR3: SAKNSTGGTEKLF
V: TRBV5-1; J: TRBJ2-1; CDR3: ASSLFLGGAGNEQF
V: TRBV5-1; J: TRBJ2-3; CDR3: ASSLAGDTQY
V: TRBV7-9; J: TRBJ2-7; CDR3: ASSLDRTGDEQY
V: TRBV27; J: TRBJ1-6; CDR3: ASRDLNSPLH
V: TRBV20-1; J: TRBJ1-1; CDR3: SAARGQLNTEAF
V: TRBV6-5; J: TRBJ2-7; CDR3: ASTGHSYEQY
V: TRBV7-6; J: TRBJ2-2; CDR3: ASSSWDRLTGELF
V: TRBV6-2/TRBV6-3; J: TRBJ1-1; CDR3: AILMGQGFTEAF
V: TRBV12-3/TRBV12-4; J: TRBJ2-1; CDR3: ASANVGNSYNEQF
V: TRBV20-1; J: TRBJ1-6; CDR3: SASLGGGDSPLH
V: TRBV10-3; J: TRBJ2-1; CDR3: AISDLGNEQF
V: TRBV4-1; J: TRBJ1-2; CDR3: ASSQNSGQTNYGYT
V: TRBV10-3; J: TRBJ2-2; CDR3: AISWGSGNRSTGELF